The clone carrying this T cell receptor beta chain was picked up a small number of times. This entry is derived from a study of T cells in Graves' hyperthyroidism and ophthalmopathy. Amplified regions were TCR beta CDR3 sequences from RNA transcripts. The HTBI primer set was used in a first-round RT-PCR of the TCR CDR3. A single record per CDR3 protein comes from TCRdb applying MiXCR to the multiplex PCR reads. In the table there are fewer than 700,000 distinct CDR3 sequences, around 15% of which are singletons. This CDR3 is 15 amino acids long. V gave up 6 bases and J gave up 6 bases; unmatched junction bases: 7. Germline loops: CDR1 MNHEY, CDR2 SVGEGT.

What was sequenced was blood. This sequence was found in a woman in her 30s with Graves' hyperthyroidism. The J gene is TRBJ1-5, the V gene TRBV6-2 or TRBV6-3; TRBD1 matches at 11 bases. The CDR3 nucleotides are TGTGCCAGCAGCCGAGGACAGGGGGCAGGTCAGCCCCAGCATTTT. Translation: CASSRGQGAGQPQHF.